A selection of T cell receptor beta chains follows, all from one sample in a study of blood T cells in healthy people across ages. TCRdb re-derived calls from the 5' RACE reads in MiXCR, one entry per CDR3 protein. The sample includes some 860,000 distinct CDR3 sequences, 45% to 70% of them seen just once. The sample comprised blood. The receptors come from a man aged 40-55 years in good health. CDR3s include the opening cysteine and the closing phenylalanine or tryptophan. D genes are given only for firm matches. Rows give clone size only sometimes, using once, few, many, or a class for an expanded clone.

V	J	size	D	DNA	CDR3
TRBV27	TRBJ2-6	.	TRBD1	TGTGCCAGCAGTCCCCGACGGGACAGGGGGCAGCCTGGGGCCAACGTCCTGACTTTC	CASSPRRDRGQPGANVLTF
TRBV5-4	TRBJ1-6	.	TRBD1	TGTGCCAGCAGCGTCGGGACAGGAGGTGATTCACCCCTCCACTTT	CASSVGTGGDSPLHF
TRBV18	TRBJ1-1	.	.	TGTGCCAGCTCACCGGGGACGGTGGGAACTGAAGCTTTCTTT	CASSPGTVGTEAFF
TRBV7-9	TRBJ2-1	few	.	TGTGCCAGCAGCTTAGTGTCGGGGCCAGGGTACAATGAGCAGTTCTTC	CASSLVSGPGYNEQFF
TRBV3-1	TRBJ2-3	.	.	TGTGCCAGCAGCCAAGATCCCTTTTTCGGGACGCAGTATTTT	CASSQDPFFGTQYF
TRBV4-3	TRBJ2-3	.	.	TGCGCCAGCAGCCAAGATCCCGACGCGATCAATACGCAGTATTTT	CASSQDPDAINTQYF
TRBV12-3/TRBV12-4	TRBJ2-5	few	.	TGTGCCAGCAGTCCCCTTGACAGAGAAGAGACCCAGTACTTC	CASSPLDREETQYF
TRBV6-2/TRBV6-3	TRBJ1-1	.	TRBD1	TGTGCCAGCAGTGCAAGACAGGGAATGTTAACTGAAGCTTTCTTT	CASSARQGMLTEAFF
TRBV7-9	TRBJ2-3	.	.	TGTGCCAGCAGCGGACGGGACGGAGACACAGATACGCAGTATTTT	CASSGRDGDTDTQYF
TRBV6-5	TRBJ2-3	.	.	TGTGCCAGCAGTTACTTTTCCGGGTCCGCAGATACGCAGTATTTT	CASSYFSGSADTQYF
TRBV9	TRBJ1-1	.	.	TGTGCCAGCAGCCCGAGACGGCGGAGGACAGCCCTGAACACTGATTCGGGCCCTTTCTTT	CASSPRRRRTALNTDSGPFF
TRBV28	TRBJ2-7	.	TRBD2	TGTGCCAGCAGTATTAGCGGGAGGTACGAGCAGTACTTC	CASSISGRYEQYF
TRBV28	TRBJ2-7	.	.	TGTGCCAGCAGCCAGGGGTCAGCCTACGAGCAGTACTTC	CASSQGSAYEQYF
TRBV4-3	TRBJ2-1	.	TRBD2	TGCGCCAGCAGCCAGACTAGCGGAATGTACAATGAGCAGTTCTTC	CASSQTSGMYNEQFF
TRBV4-2	TRBJ2-1	once	.	TGTGCCAGCAGCCAAGAGGGGTACAGGTCCGCCAATGAGCAGTTCTTC	CASSQEGYRSANEQFF
TRBV6-1	TRBJ1-5	few	.	TGTGCCAGCAGTGATGCAGGCTACGGTCAGCCCCAGCATTTT	CASSDAGYGQPQHF
TRBV6-2/TRBV6-3	TRBJ2-5	few	.	TGTGCCAGCACTGGCGGGCAAGAGACCCAGTACTTC	CASTGGQETQYF